The 23 T cell receptor beta chains given below trace back to one sample, sequenced in a study of blood T cell repertoires in COVID-19. Assay used: immunoSEQ multiplex PCR; TCRdb lists only in-frame clones, some missing. This sample carries 140,000 to 150,000 clones, approximately 90% of them seen once, and the ten largest clones take nearly 0.95%. The specimen sequenced was peripheral blood. These receptors all come from a woman aged 45-60 years with acute or convalescent COVID-19.

V usage is TRBV7-3 and J usage is TRBJ1-2; no clear D. The germline CDR1 and CDR2 sequences are SGHTA and FQGTGA. This CDR3 spans 13 amino acids. Between the trimmed V and J ends, which lost 2 bases and 6 bases, there was a span of 10 bases. For the CDR3, the DNA is TGTGCCAGCAGCTTAGGGCCCCGGAATGGCTACACCTTC. Translated, it gives CASSLGPRNGYTF.

V usage is TRBV10-3 and J usage is TRBJ2-7, with 14 bases aligning to TRBD2. The CDR3 runs to 15 residues. The germline gives CDR1 ENHRY, CDR2 SYGVKD. Unmatched junction bases numbered 0, after V lost 4 bases and J lost 1 base. CDR3 DNA: TGTGCCATCAGTGGACTAGCGGGAGGGTCCTACGAGCAGTACTTC. Translated, it gives CAISGLAGGSYEQYF.

This rearrangement joins TRBV24-1 to TRBJ2-7; TRBD1 aligns across 9 bases. Looked up from germline, CDR1 is KGHDR and CDR2 is SFDVKD. V was clipped by 4 bases and J by 4 bases; unmatched bases: 10. This CDR3 has 16 residues. CDR3 coding DNA: TGTGCCACCAGTGAGGGGGGACAGGGTTATCTTTACGAGCAGTACTTC. Protein product: CATSEGGQGYLYEQYF.

This clone was seen just once. This chain links TRBV13 with TRBJ2-6, with D maybe TRBD2 (5 bases). In germline, CDR1 is PRHDT, CDR2 FYEKMQ (reference sequence). This CDR3 is 16 amino acids long. The V end lost 6 bases, the J end lost 3 bases, and 15 bases lay between the germline ends. The CDR3 here is CASRFGGLGGANVLTF. The CDR3, as DNA: TGTGCCAGCAGGTTTGGAGGCCTTGGTGGGGCCAACGTCCTGACTTTC.

This clone was detected only once. The chain uses TRBV7-8 and TRBJ2-1; 10 nucleotides agree with TRBD2. The CDR3 spans 16 residues. Germline V CDR1 and CDR2: SGHVS, FQNEAQ. V gave up 1 base and J gave up 9 bases; unmatched junction bases: 9. CDR3 bases: TGTGCCAGCAGCTTAGTAACGACGCTAGCGGGAGTTGAGCAGTTCTTC. This encodes CASSLVTTLAGVEQFF. The full variable domain, rest sourced from reference TRBV7-8 and TRBJ2-1, is GAGVSQSPRYKVAKRGQDVALRCDPISGHVSLFWYQQALGQGPEFLTYFQNEAQLDKSGLPSDRFFAERPEGSVSTLKIQRTQQEDSAVYLCASSLVTTLAGVEQFFGPGTRLTVL.

The chain links TRBV7-9 to TRBJ1-4; no firm D call. Germline V CDR1 and CDR2: SEHNR, FQNEAQ (reference sequence). The CDR3 loop spans 13 amino acids. V lost 5 bases and J lost 6, with 10 bases in between. CDR3 nucleotide sequence: TGTGCCAGCAGCGCGGGCGTACATGAAAAACTGTTTTTT. It yields the protein CASSAGVHEKLFF.

This chain joins TRBV11-2 and TRBJ2-1; tentatively, D is TRBD2 (5 bases). Germline V lookup: CDR1 SGHAT, CDR2 FQNNGV. The germline V and J ends were trimmed by 3 bases and 2 bases, with 17 bases remaining between them. The CDR3 spans 17 residues. In nucleotides, the CDR3 is TGTGCCAGCAGCTTTCCCTTGGGGAGAAGAACCTACAATGAGCAGTTCTTC. The encoded protein is CASSFPLGRRTYNEQFF. Based on the CDR3 plus reference TRBV11-2 and TRBJ2-1, the full variable domain is EAGVAQSPRYKIIEKRQSVAFWCNPISGHATLYWYQQILGQGPKLLIQFQNNGVVDDSQLPKDRFSAERLKGVDSTLKIQPAKLEDSAVYLCASSFPLGRRTYNEQFFGPGTRLTVL.

The chain recombines TRBV27 with TRBJ2-7; no clear D. This CDR3 is 11 amino acids long. Germline-derived CDR1 and CDR2 are MNHEY and SMNVEV (reference sequence). Trimming took off 6 bases at V and 3 bases at J, with 6 bases between the two ends. The CDR3 is CASRYGYEQYF. As DNA, the CDR3 is TGTGCCAGCAGGTACGGCTACGAGCAGTACTTC.

The rearrangement joins TRBV4-1 to TRBJ2-6; the D is unclear. The germline V and J ends were trimmed by 1 base and 0 bases, with 7 bases remaining between them. The CDR3 covers 16 residues. The germline CDR1 and CDR2 sequences are MGHRA and YSYEKL. CDR3 sequence reads: CASSQGRFSGANVLTF. Written as DNA, the CDR3 is TGCGCCAGCAGCCAAGGCAGATTCTCTGGGGCCAACGTCCTGACTTTC.

This chain links TRBV13 with TRBJ2-7; TRBD2 aligns across 7 bases. CDR3 size: 15 residues. Per germline, CDR1 PRHDT and CDR2 FYEKMQ (reference sequence). The trim removed 3 bases at V and 7 bases at J, leaving 12 bases unmatched. CDR3 bases: TGTGCCAGCAGCTTCTTAGTTACGCGGGAGAATGAGCAGTACTTC. Translation: CASSFLVTRENEQYF.

The chain employs TRBV24-1 and TRBJ2-2; TRBD2 matches 12 bases. Germline CDR1 reads KGHDR; CDR2 reads SFDVKD. The trim removed 4 bases at V and 5 bases at J, leaving 7 bases unmatched. CDR3 length equals 17 residues. Here the CDR3 reads CATSDPTSGRWTGELFF. DNA of the CDR3: TGTGCCACCAGTGACCCTACTAGCGGGAGGTGGACCGGGGAGCTGTTTTTT.

The rearrangement uses TRBV3-1 (or the pseudogene TRBV3-2) and TRBJ1-2; D is perhaps TRBD1 (5 bases). The CDR3 has 14 residues. Germline CDR1 reads LGHDT; CDR2 reads YNNKEL (reference sequence). V lost 0 bases to trimming and J lost 8 bases, with 13 bases between them. CDR3 DNA sequence: TGTGCCAGCAGCCAAGATATAACAGGAAACGGCTACACCTTC. Amino acid sequence: CASSQDITGNGYTF.

The chain joins TRBV6-5 to TRBJ1-2, with TRBD1 matching 7 bases. V shed 5 bases, J shed 4 bases, and the junction held 7 bases outside the gene matches. The CDR3 loop spans 14 amino acids. Germline loops: CDR1 MNHEY, CDR2 SVGAGI. The CDR3 sequence is CASSSPGTVYGYTF. CDR3 nucleotides: TGTGCCAGCAGTAGCCCCGGGACAGTCTATGGCTACACCTTC.

This clone occurred once. V gene TRBV6-5 combines with J gene TRBJ2-2, with 7 bases matching TRBD1. Unmatched junction bases numbered 1, after V lost 3 bases and J lost 0 bases. This CDR3 contains 15 residues. CDR1 MNHEY and CDR2 SVGAGI come from the germline V gene. This chain's CDR3 is CASSYQGANTGELFF. Written as DNA, the CDR3 is TGTGCCAGCAGTTATCAGGGGGCGAACACCGGGGAGCTGTTTTTT.

V and J are TRBV18 and TRBJ1-5, with 7 positions matching TRBD1. The CDR3 runs 15 residues. V was pared by 0 bases and J by 4 bases, with 3 bases of the junction left unmatched. Germline assignment: CDR1 KGHSH and CDR2 LQKENI. In DNA, the CDR3 is TGTGCCAGCTCACCACCGGGACAGCCTAATCAGCCCCAGCATTTT. Residues: CASSPPGQPNQPQHF.

The chain uses TRBV28 and TRBJ2-3, with D perhaps matching TRBD2 (6 bases). The CDR3 contains 11 residues. The germline V gene has CDR1 MDHEN and CDR2 SYDVKM. Trimming took 5 bases from V and 9 from J, leaving 9 bases between them. CDR3 DNA sequence: TGTGCCAGCAGTCTCCGGGAGACGCAGTATTTT. This sequence encodes CASSLRETQYF.

The chain recombines TRBV19 with TRBJ2-2; D possibly corresponds to TRBD1 (6 bases). CDR1 LNHDA and CDR2 SQIVND come from the germline V gene (reference sequence). V lost 6 bases and J lost 5, with 10 bases in between. This CDR3 has 13 residues. CDR3 in amino acids: CASRIRGTGELFF. The DNA for the CDR3 is TGTGCCAGTAGGATAAGGGGGACCGGGGAGCTGTTTTTT.

This clone has a single count. This rearrangement joins TRBV19 to TRBJ1-1; 9 positions match TRBD1. The germline V gene has CDR1 LNHDA and CDR2 SQIVND (reference sequence). The CDR3 runs to 17 residues. Unmatched junction bases numbered 14, after V lost 5 bases and J lost 4 bases. The CDR3 loop is CASSARTGGSLVTEAFF. The CDR3 DNA reads as TGTGCCAGTAGTGCCAGAACAGGGGGCAGTTTAGTCACTGAAGCTTTCTTT.

This rearrangement joins TRBV7-9 to TRBJ2-7, with D uncertain. V was shortened by 4 bases and J by 5 bases, with 15 bases between the two germline ends. The germline V gene encodes CDR1 SEHNR and CDR2 FQNEAQ (reference sequence). CDR3 size: 14 residues. DNA of the CDR3: TGTGCCAGCAGCTCCGCCTACGGGTCCCACGAGCAGTACTTC. Protein: CASSSAYGSHEQYF. Drawing the rest from reference TRBV7-9 and TRBJ2-7, the complete variable domain is DTGVSQNPRHKITKRGQNVTFRCDPISEHNRLYWYRQTLGQGPEFLTYFQNEAQLEKSRLLSDRFSAERPKGSFSTLEIQRTEQGDSAMYLCASSSAYGSHEQYFGPGTRLTVT.

V usage is TRBV29-1 and J usage is TRBJ2-2; D gene unclear. The CDR3 is 14 residues long. Germline V gene sequence: CDR1 SQVTM, CDR2 ANQGSEA. The V and J ends lost 6 bases and 2 bases respectively, with 13 bases between them. CDR3 region: CSVGPPGNTGELFF. In DNA, the CDR3 is TGCAGCGTCGGCCCCCCGGGTAACACCGGGGAGCTGTTTTTT.

The chain combines TRBV10-3 with TRBJ2-2, with 10 bases matching TRBD2. The V segment lost 0 bases and the J segment 5 bases; nucleotides outside the gene matches: 9. The germline V gene encodes CDR1 ENHRY and CDR2 SYGVKD. CDR3 length: 18 amino acids. CDR3 loop: CAISESGSGRLLTGELFF. In nucleotides, the CDR3 is TGTGCCATCAGTGAGTCTGGTAGCGGGAGGCTTCTAACCGGGGAGCTGTTTTTT.

The chain combines TRBV5-1 with TRBJ2-7, with D possibly matching TRBD2 (5 bases). Germline CDR1 SGHRS, CDR2 YFSETQ. Trimming removed 1 base at V and 5 bases at J, with 13 bases between. CDR3 length equals 14 residues. Here the CDR3 DNA reads TGCGCCAGCAGCTTGTCTTCGGGGAGCGACGAGCAGTACTTC. This encodes CASSLSSGSDEQYF. Complete variable domain (other parts from reference TRBV5-1 and TRBJ2-7): KAGVTQTPRYLIKTRGQQVTLSCSPISGHRSVSWYQQTPGQGLQFLFEYFSETQRNKGNFPGRFSGRQFSNSRSEMNVSTLELGDSALYLCASSLSSGSDEQYFGPGTRLTVT.

The rearrangement joins TRBV6-5 to TRBJ2-1; tentatively, D is TRBD2 (6 bases). The CDR3 has 13 amino acids. CDR1 MNHEY and CDR2 SVGAGI come from the germline V gene. V shed 5 bases and J shed 8 bases, with 13 bases lying between them. CDR3 nucleotide sequence: TGTGCCAGCAGTAACCAGTGGGGGGATGAGCAGTTCTTC. It is translated as CASSNQWGDEQFF.